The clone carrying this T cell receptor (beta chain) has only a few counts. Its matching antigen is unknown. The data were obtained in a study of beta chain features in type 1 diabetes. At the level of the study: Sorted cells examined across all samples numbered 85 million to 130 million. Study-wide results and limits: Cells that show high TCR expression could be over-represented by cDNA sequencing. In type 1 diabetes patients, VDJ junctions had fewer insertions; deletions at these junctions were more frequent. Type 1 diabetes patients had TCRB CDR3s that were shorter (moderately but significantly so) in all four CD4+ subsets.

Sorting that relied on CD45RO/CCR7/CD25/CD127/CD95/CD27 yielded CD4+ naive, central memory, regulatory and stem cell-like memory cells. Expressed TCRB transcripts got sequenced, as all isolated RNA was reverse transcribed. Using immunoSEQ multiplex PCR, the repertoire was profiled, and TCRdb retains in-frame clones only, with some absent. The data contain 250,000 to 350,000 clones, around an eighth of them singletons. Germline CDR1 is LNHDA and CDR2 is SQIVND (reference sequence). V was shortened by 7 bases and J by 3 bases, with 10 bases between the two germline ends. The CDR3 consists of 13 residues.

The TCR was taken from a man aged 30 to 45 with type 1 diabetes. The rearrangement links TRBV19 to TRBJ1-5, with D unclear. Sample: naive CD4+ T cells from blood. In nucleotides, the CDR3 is TGTGCCAGTACTGGAGGACTCAATCAGCCCCAGCATTTT. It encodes CASTGGLNQPQHF.